This T cell receptor (beta chain) emerged from a study of blood T cells in healthy people across ages. Per individual sample, total RNA of at least 5.5 micrograms was extracted. Germline-derived CDR1 and CDR2 are SGHNT and YYREEE (reference sequence). This CDR3 spans 15 amino acids. J lost 2 bases, V lost 0 bases, and 5 bases had no gene match. With a J-beta primer mix and a sample-barcoded 5' primer, a second PCR ran roughly 6 to 12 cycles. TCRdb reanalysed the 5' RACE reads using MiXCR and keeps one entry per CDR3 protein. The sample lists hundreds of thousands of distinct CDR3 sequences; approximately 50% were seen once. There are a few counts of this clonotype. Antigen unknown. General study findings and limits: Significant beta diversity loss was already apparent by age approximately 38, declining roughly linearly. Unsorted PBMCs ruled out conclusive naive versus antigen-experienced comparison. Long-lived donors exceeded aged donors in naive CD4+ cells and diversity.

The sequence came from a man in his sixties in good health. The specimen sequenced was blood. The genes are TRBV5-4 and TRBJ2-7; 7 positions match TRBD2. The CDR3 sequence is CASSLATGGPYEQYF. CDR3 bases: TGTGCCAGCAGCTTGGCGACGGGGGGACCCTACGAGCAGTACTTC.